This T cell receptor beta chain is from a study of cytomegalovirus exposure and HLA in healthy donors. Findings and limits, study-wide: The study flagged about 150 TCR beta chains as cytomegalovirus-associated.

Each donor was healthy, and each was a bone marrow donor. Use of 60 Vbeta and 13 Jbeta primers characterized the PCR. Clones were read by immunoSEQ multiplex PCR, and TCRdb kept only the in-frame ones, dropping some. The sample holds about 200,000 clones, around four fifths seen once. CDR3 size: 13 residues. V gave up 5 bases and J gave up 3 bases, with 10 bases separating them. Germline CDR1 and CDR2: WNHNN and SYGVQD (reference sequence). This clone was found a few times. The antigen remains undetermined. This chain uses TRBV10-1 with TRBJ1-1; D ambiguous. The sequencing sample was made of PBMCs. This sequence originates from a boy aged 2 to 10 in good health and CMV-seronegative. The chain's CDR3 is CASSRPEDTEAFF. The CDR3 region has the DNA TGCGCCAGCAGTCGGCCTGAGGACACTGAAGCTTTCTTT.